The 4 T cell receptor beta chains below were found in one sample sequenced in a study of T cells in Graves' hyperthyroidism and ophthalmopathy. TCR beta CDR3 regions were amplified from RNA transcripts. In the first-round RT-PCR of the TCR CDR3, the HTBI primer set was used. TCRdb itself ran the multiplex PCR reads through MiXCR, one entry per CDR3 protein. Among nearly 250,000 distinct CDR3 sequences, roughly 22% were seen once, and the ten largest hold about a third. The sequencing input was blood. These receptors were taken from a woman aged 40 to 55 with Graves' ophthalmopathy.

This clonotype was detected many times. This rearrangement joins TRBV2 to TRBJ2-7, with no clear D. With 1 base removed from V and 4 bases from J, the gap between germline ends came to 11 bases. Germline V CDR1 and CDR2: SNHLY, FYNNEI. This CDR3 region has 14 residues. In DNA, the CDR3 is TGTGCCAGCAGTGAAGGTGGGTTAGTGTACGAGCAGTACTTC. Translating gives CASSEGGLVYEQYF. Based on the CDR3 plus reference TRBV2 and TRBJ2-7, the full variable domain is EPEVTQTPSHQVTQMGQEVILRCVPISNHLYFYWYRQILGQKVEFLVSFYNNEISEKSEIFDDQFSVERPDGSNFTLKIRSTKLEDSAMYFCASSEGGLVYEQYFGPGTRLTVT.

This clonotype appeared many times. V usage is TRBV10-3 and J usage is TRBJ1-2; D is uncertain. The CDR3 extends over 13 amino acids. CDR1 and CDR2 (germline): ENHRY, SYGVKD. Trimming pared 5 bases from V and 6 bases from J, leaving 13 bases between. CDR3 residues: CAISPGIYDGYTF. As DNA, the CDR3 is TGTGCCATCAGTCCCGGGATTTACGATGGCTACACCTTC.

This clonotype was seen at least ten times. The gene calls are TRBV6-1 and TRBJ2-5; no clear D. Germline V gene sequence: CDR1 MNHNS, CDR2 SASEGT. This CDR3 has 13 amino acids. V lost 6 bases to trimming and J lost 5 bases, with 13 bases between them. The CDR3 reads CASSQDPTETQYF. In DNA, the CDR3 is TGTGCCAGCAGCCAGGACCCCACCGAGACCCAGTACTTC.

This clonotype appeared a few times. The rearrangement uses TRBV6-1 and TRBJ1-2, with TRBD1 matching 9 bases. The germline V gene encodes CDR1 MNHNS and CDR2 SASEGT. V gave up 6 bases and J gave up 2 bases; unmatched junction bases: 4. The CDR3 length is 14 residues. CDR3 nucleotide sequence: TGTGCCAGCAGAAACAGGGGGCGGAACTATGGCTACACCTTC. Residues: CASRNRGRNYGYTF.